This passage covers 9 T cell receptor delta chains from one sample sequenced in a study of gamma-delta chains in newborns, infants, children. TCRdb reapplied CATT to the reads. The sample lists 6,000 to 7,000 delta-chain clones; roughly 2% were seen once. Sequenced input: blood. Receptors were obtained from a child who was a newborn, infant or young child, either healthy, febrile or measles-vaccinated (not recorded which).

This clone has more than one count but fewer than ten. The chain has TRDV2 and TRDJ3, with TRDD3 identical over 8 bases. This CDR3 is built from 18 residues. Looked up from germline, CDR1 is GEAIGNYY and CDR2 is EKD. Trimming at V came to 3 bases and at J to 0 bases, leaving 6 bases not matched to a gene. The CDR3 DNA sequence: TGTGCCTGTGACGCCGCGGGATACGGCTCCTGGGACACCCGACAGATGTTTTTC. As protein: CACDAAGYGSWDTRQMFF.

This clone counts as hyperexpanded (1% or more). Other DNA sequences in the same sample also yield this CDR3. V and J are TRDV2 and TRDJ3; 10 bases align to TRDD3. V trimming: 0 bases; J trimming: 0 bases; junction bases outside the gene matches: 1. This CDR3 has 18 amino acids. Germline CDR1 is GEAIGNYY and CDR2 is EKD. This CDR3 reads CACDTAGGYSWDTRQMFF. The CDR3 bases are TGTGCCTGTGACACCGCTGGGGGATACTCCTGGGACACCCGACAGATGTTTTTC.

This clone has a handful of counts. Since a far larger clone is one base different, this is likely a read error. CDR3 DNA sequence: TGTGCCTGTGGCACCTTGGGGGATACTTTGACAGCACAACTCTTCTTT. The encoded protein is CACGTLGDTLTAQLFF. V usage is TRDV2 and J usage is TRDJ2; TRDD3 matches 9 bases. Germline V gene sequence: CDR1 GEAIGNYY, CDR2 EKD. This CDR3 has 16 residues.

On this clone itself: A clone one base away is much larger, so this may be a read error. This rearrangement joins TRDV2 to TRDJ3, with 13 bases identical to TRDD3. Germline lookup yields CDR1 GEAIGNYY and CDR2 EKD. The CDR3 consists of 22 residues. V shed 3 bases and J 0 bases; nucleotides not matched to a gene: 13. The CDR3 nucleotides are TGTGCCTGTGACGCCCCAGAGGGAGACTGGGGGATACGCTCCTGGGACACCCGACAGATGTTTTTC. This codes for CACDAPEGDWGIRSWDTRQMFF.

This clone has only a few counts. A far larger clone differs by one base, so this is likely a read error. Other DNA sequences of this sample code for an identical CDR3. The chain joins TRDV2 to TRDJ3; the D gene is possibly TRDD3 (5 bases). Germline assignment: CDR1 GEAIGNYY and CDR2 EKD. CDR3 length: 18 amino acids. CDR3 loop: CACDTGGYSSRDTRQMFF. CDR3 nucleotide sequence: TGTGCCTGTGACACCGGGGGGTACAGCTCCCGGGACACCCGACAGATGTTTTTC.

Judged by abundance, this clone is large. Other DNA sequences in the same sample also yield this CDR3. The chain combines TRDV2 with TRDJ2; 10 bases are a match to TRDD3. This CDR3 has 16 residues. V lost 1 base and J lost 0; bases outside the gene matches: 1. From germline, CDR1 is GEAIGNYY and CDR2 EKD. CDR3 in amino acids: CACDTLGDTLTAQLFF. In DNA form, the CDR3 reads TGTGCCTGTGACACTCTGGGGGATACTTTGACAGCACAACTCTTCTTT.

Notes on this clone: The protein TCRdb lists belongs to a much larger clone and differs from this DNA's translation at residue 11, which points to a read error; the protein shown is made from the DNA. The chain uses TRDV2 and TRDJ2; 12 nucleotides match TRDD3. Looked up from germline, CDR1 is GEAIGNYY and CDR2 is EKD. The CDR3 is 14 amino acids. The CDR3 nucleotides are TGTGCCTGTGACGTACTGGGGGATACAGCACGACTCTTCTTT. This translates into CACDVLGDTARLFF.

This clone was seen only a few times. TCRdb has a much larger clone's protein, which differs at residue 7 from the translation of this DNA, likely because of a read error; what is shown is the protein translated from the DNA. The chain links TRDV2 to TRDJ2, with TRDD3 identical over 7 bases. The CDR3 covers 15 residues. Looked up from germline, CDR1 is GEAIGNYY and CDR2 is EKD. J lost 8 bases, V lost 2 bases, and 10 bases had no gene match. CDR3 bases: TGTGCCTGTGACATACTGGAGGATACGTCGGCACAACTCTTCTTT. It yields the protein CACDILEDTSAQLFF.

Notes on this clone: A far larger clone is off by one base, so a read error is likely. The same CDR3 is also encoded by other DNA sequences in this sample. The chain carries TRDV2 and TRDJ3; TRDD3 matches 9 bases. V lost 0 bases to trimming and J lost 0 bases; unmatched junction nucleotides: 5. The CDR3 contains 19 residues. Germline V gene sequence: CDR1 GEAIGNYY, CDR2 EKD. The CDR3 loop reads CACDTVLGDRSWDTRQMFF. For the CDR3, the DNA is TGTGCCTGTGACACCGTGCTGGGGGATCGCTCCTGGGACACCCGACAGATGTTTTTC.